This TCR beta chain was identified in a study of identical twins. This clonotype was found a few times. TCRdb called the 5' RACE reads again in MiXCR, with one record for every CDR3 protein. The data show roughly 770,000 distinct CDR3 sequences, 15% to 20% seen once. This CDR3 comprises 14 residues. With 2 bases removed from V and 4 bases from J, the gap between germline ends came to 10 bases. These data also formed part of another study, on T cells expressing NK-cell markers.

The sample consisted of PBMCs. The receptor's source is a woman younger than 35 in good health. The chain employs TRBV12-3 or TRBV12-4 and TRBJ2-3; D gene unclear. CDR3 DNA sequence: TGTGCCAGCAGTTTAAGGGCTAGATCAGATACGCAGTATTTT. This translates into CASSLRARSDTQYF.